This T cell receptor (beta chain) derives from a study of cytomegalovirus exposure and HLA in healthy donors. Per the germline V gene, CDR1 is SGHNT and CDR2 is YYREEE (reference sequence). The ends lost 4 bases at V and 1 base at J; junction bases unmatched: 13. CDR3 length: 19 residues. General study findings and limits: The productive fraction for most TCR beta V segments was about 87% or about 30% in an earlier analysis. Researchers counted 164 TCR beta chains as cytomegalovirus-associated. Most TCR sequences were rare, but some public TCRs occurred in many donors. Researchers reported that a few CMV-associated chains were confirmed in vitro as CMV antigen-specific.

With respect to this clone: Its antigen is currently unknown.

The PCR contained 60 Vbeta and 13 Jbeta primers. TCRdb keeps only in-frame clones here, not all; method: immunoSEQ multiplex PCR. Seen here are more than 90,000 clones, just under 70% observed once, and the top ten hold roughly 8.7%. This sequence originates from a man aged 30-40 years in good health and CMV-seropositive. Material for sequencing was PBMCs. The V call is TRBV5-4, the J call TRBJ2-2; 10 positions match TRBD2. The DNA of the CDR3 is TGTGCCAGCAGCCGGACAGCGGGGGGGCCGTCCCTGAACACCGGGGAGCTGTTTTTT. Its translation is CASSRTAGGPSLNTGELFF.